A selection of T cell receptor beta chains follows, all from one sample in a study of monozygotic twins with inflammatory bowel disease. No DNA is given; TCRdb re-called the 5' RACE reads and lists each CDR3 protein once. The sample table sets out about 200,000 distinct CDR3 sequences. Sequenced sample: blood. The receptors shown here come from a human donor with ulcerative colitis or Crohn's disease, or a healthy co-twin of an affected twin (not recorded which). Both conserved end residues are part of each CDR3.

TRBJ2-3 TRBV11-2 CASSFSQTDTQYF
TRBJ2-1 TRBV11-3 CASSLGLSNVNEQFF
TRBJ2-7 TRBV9 CASSVGQGPYEQYF
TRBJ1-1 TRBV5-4 CASSDRDRVRTEAFF
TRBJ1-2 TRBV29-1 CSGSLEGRGYTF
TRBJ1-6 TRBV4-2 CASSQSSPGTVYNSPLHF
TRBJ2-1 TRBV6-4 CASSDPRSSGDQNEQFF
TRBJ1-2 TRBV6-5 CASSYSLQRDGANYGYTF
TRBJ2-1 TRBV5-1 CASSRTGDYNEQFF
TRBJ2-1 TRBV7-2 CASSLVGLAGANEQFF
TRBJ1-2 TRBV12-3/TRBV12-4 CASSLEHANYGYTF
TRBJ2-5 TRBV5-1 CASSSGSHETQYF
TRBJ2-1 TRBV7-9 CASSYGLADLWNNEQFF
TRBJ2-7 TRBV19 CASSIRGPYEQYF
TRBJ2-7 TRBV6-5 CASSYGTVPYEQYF
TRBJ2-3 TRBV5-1 CASRRASGVFGDTQYF
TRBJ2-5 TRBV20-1 CSALRVGGVETQYF
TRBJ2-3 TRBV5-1 CASRGQGVDTDTQYF
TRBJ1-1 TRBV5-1 CASSVQGANTEAFF
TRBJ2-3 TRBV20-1 CSAYVVGGLSADTQYF
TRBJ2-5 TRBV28 CASSQGGFQETQYF
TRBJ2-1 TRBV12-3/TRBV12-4 CASSFLQGRYEQFF
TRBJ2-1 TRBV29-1 CSVEDLPGPTPNEQFF
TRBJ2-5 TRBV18 CASSPGGAETQYF
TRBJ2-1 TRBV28 CASSSRIELRHEQFF
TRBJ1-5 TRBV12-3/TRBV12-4 CASRPPGSWGNQPQHF
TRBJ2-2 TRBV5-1 CASSFVGGLGTGELFF
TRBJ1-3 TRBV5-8 CASSWAGAGNTIYF
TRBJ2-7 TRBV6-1 CASSAEPGLPSSEQYF
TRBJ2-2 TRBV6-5 CATGAATGELFF
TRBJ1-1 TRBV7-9 CASSLSPGLSNTEAFF
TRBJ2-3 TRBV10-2 CASSRDRPTDTQYF
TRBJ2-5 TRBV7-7 CASSSGRAGETQYF
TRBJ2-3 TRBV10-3 CAISGTRGTQYF
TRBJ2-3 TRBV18 CASSVGLAISTDTQYF
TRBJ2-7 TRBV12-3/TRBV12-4 CASSLEGGAYEQYF
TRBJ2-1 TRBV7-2 CASSPERGGGYNEQFF
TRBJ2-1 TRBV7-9 CASSRPMDDNEQFF
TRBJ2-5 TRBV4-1 CASSRLGAAQETQYF
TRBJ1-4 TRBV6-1 CASSPTNEKLFF
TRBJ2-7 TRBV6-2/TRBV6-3 CASSYSREGGEQYF
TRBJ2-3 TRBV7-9 CASSLGQGIPPGQYF
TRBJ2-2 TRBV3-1 CASSQGAGLAGELFF